The clone carrying this T cell receptor beta chain was seen only a few times. The data were taken from a study of blood T cell repertoires in COVID-19. The overall study: COVID-19 samples collected from the United States, Italy and Spain covered acute and convalescent phases. T cells, B-cell-depleted T cells, or PBMCs provided the cDNA or gDNA that served as material.

Trimming took off 2 bases at V and 0 bases at J, with 13 bases between the two ends. Germline loops: CDR1 MNHEY, CDR2 SVGAGI. There are 16 residues in the CDR3. Produced via immunoSEQ multiplex PCR; TCRdb's table is partial and in-frame only. The table lists about 110,000 clones, about 76% of them singletons. The V call is TRBV6-5, the J call TRBJ1-2; possible D gene TRBD1, 6 bases. The receptor was derived from a woman in her 70s with acute or convalescent COVID-19. Sequenced: peripheral blood. CDR3 protein: CASSYHGTRANYGYTF. CDR3 nucleotides: TGTGCCAGCAGTTACCACGGGACACGGGCTAACTATGGCTACACCTTC.